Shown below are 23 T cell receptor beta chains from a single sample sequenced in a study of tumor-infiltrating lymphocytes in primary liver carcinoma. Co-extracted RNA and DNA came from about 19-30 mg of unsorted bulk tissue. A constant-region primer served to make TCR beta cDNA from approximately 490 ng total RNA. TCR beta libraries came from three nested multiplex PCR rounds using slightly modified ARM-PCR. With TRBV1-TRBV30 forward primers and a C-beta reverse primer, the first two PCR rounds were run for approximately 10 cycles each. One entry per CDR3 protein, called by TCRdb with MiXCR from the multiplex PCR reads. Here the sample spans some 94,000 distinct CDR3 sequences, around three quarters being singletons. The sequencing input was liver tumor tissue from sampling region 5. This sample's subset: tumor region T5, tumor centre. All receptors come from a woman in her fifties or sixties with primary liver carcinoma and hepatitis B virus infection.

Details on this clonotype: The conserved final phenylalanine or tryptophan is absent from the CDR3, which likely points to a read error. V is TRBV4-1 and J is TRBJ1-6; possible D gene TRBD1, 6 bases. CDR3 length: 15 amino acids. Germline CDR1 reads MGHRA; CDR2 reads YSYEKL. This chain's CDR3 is CANSRQVASNSPLHL. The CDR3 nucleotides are TGCGCCAACAGCCGACAGGTTGCCTCTAATTCACCCCTCCACCTT.

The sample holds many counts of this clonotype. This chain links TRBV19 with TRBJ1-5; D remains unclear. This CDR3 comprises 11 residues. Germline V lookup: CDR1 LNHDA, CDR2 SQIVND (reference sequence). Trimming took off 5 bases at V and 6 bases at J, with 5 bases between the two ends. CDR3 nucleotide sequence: TGTGCCAGTAGTGCCGGTCAGCCCCAGCATTTT. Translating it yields CASSAGQPQHF.

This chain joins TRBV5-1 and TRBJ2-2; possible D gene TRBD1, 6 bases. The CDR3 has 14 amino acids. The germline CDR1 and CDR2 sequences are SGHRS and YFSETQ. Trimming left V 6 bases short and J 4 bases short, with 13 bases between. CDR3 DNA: TGCGCCAGCATCGTGGGACACTTCACCGGGGAGCTGTTTTTT. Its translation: CASIVGHFTGELFF.

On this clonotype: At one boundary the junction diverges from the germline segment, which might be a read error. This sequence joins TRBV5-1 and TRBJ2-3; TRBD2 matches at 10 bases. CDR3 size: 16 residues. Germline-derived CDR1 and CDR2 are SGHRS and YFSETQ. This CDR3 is CASKASGGRSTDMQYF. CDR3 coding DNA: TGCGCCAGCAAGGCTAGCGGGGGACGGAGCACAGATATGCAGTATTTT.

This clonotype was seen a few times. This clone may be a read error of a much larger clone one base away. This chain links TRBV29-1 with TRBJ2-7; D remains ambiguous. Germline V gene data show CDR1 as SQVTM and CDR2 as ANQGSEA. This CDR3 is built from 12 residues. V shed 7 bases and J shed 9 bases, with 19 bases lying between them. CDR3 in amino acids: CSASLSLHGQYF. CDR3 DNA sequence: TGCAGCGCCTCCCTTTCCCTCCACGGGCAGTACTTC.

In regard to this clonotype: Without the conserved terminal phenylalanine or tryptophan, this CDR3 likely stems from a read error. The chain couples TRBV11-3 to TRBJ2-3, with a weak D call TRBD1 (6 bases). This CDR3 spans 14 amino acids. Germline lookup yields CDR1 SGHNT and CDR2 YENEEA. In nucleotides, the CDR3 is TGTGTCAGCAACCATCGGACAGGCACAGATACGCAGTATTCT. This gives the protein CVSNHRTGTDTQYS.

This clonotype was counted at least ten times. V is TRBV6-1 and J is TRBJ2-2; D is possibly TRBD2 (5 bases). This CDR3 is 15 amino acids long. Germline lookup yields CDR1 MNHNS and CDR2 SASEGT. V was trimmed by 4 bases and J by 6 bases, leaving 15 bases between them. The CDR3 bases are TGTGCCAGCAGTGTCGGCCTAGCACGACCCGGGGAGCTGTTTTTT. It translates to CASSVGLARPGELFF.

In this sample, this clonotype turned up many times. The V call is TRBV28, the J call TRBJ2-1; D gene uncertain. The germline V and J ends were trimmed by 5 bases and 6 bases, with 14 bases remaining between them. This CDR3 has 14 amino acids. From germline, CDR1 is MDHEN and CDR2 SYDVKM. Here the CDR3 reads CASSPYLRGNEQFF. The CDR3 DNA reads TGTGCCAGCAGTCCCTACCTCCGAGGCAATGAGCAGTTCTTC.

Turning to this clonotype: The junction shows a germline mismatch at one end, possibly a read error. This CDR3 reads CASSQGGLNTDAFF. The DNA for the CDR3 is TGTGCCAGCAGCCAGGGCGGCCTGAACACTGATGCTTTCTTT. The V gene is TRBV11-3, the J gene TRBJ1-1, with D perhaps TRBD1 (5 bases). The length of the CDR3 is 14 residues. The germline CDR1 and CDR2 sequences are SGHNT and YENEEA.

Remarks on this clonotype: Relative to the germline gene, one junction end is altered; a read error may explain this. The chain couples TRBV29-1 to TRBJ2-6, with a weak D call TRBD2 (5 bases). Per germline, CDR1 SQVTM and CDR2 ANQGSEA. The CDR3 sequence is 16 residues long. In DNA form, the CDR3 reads TGCAGCGTTCACCTGGGAGAAGTATCTGGGACCAACGTCCTGACTTTC. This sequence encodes CSVHLGEVSGTNVLTF.

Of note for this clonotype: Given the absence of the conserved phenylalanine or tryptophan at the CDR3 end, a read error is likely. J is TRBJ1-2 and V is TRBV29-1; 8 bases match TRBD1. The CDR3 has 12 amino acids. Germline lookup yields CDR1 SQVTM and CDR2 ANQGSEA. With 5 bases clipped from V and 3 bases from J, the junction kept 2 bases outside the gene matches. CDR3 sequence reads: CSVQDRDYGYTS. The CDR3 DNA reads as TGCAGCGTTCAGGACAGGGACTATGGCTACACCTCC.

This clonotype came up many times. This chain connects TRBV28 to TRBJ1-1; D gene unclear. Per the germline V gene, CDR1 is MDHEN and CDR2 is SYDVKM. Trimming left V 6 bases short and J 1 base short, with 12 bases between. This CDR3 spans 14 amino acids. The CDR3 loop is CASRVGQTNTEAFF. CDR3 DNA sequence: TGTGCCAGCAGGGTTGGCCAGACGAACACTGAAGCTTTCTTT.

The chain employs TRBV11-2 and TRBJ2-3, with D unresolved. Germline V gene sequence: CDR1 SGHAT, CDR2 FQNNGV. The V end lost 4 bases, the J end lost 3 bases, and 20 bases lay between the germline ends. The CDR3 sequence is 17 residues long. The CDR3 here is CASSSAPRGKGTDTQYF. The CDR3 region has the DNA TGTGCCAGCAGCTCGGCCCCCAGAGGCAAAGGAACAGATACGCAGTATTTT.

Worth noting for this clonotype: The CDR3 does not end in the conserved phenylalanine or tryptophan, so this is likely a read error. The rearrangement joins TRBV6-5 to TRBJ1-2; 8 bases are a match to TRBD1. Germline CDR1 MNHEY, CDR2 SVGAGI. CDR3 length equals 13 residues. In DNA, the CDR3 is TGTGCTAGCAGACCGGGCAGGGGGCTTGGCTACACCTCC. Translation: CASRPGRGLGYTS.

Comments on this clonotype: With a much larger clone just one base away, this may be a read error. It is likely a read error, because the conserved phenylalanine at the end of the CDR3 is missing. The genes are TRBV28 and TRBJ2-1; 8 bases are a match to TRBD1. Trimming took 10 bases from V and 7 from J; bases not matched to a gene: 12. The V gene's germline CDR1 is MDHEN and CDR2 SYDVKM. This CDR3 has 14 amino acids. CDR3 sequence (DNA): TGTGCCACTATACCGGGGACAGGACGGAATGAGCAGTTCCTC. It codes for CATIPGTGRNEQFL.

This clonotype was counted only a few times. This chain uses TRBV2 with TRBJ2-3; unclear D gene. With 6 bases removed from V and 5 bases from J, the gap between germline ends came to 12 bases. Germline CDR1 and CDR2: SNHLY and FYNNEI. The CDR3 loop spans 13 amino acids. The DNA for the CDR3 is TGTGCCAGCAGCGCCCAACTCGAAGATACGCAGTATTTT. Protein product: CASSAQLEDTQYF.

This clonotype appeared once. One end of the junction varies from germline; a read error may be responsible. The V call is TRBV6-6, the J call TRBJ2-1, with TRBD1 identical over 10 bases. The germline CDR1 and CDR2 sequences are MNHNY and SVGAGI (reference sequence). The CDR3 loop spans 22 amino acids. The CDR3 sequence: CASINRDRGSSGKRWGINELFF. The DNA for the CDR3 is TGTGCAAGCATCAACCGGGACAGGGGAAGTAGCGGGAAACGATGGGGTATCAATGAGCTGTTCTTC.

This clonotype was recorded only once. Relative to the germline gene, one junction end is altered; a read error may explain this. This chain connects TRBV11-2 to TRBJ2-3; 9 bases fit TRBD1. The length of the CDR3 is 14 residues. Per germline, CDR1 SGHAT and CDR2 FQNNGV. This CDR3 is CANSRDRVPDTQYF. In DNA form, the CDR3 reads TGTGCCAACAGCCGGGACAGGGTGCCAGATACGCAGTATTTT.

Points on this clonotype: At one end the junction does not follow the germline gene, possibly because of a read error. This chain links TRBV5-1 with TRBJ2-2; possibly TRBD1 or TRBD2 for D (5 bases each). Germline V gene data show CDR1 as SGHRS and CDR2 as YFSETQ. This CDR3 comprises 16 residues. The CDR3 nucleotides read TGCGTCAGCAGCTTGGGGACCGGGACCCACACCGGGGAGCTGTTTTTC. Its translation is CVSSLGTGTHTGELFF.

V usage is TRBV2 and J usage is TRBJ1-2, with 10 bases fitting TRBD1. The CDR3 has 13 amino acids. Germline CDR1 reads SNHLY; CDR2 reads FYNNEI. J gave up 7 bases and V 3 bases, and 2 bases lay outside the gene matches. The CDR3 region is CASSERTGGGYTF. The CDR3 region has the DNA TGTGCCAGCAGTGAGAGGACAGGGGGTGGCTACACCTTC.

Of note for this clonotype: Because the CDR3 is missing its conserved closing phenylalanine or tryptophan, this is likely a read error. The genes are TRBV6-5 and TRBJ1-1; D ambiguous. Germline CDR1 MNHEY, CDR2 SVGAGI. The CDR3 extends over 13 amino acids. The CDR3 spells CASSYTGNTEAFL. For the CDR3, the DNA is TGCGCCAGCAGTTACACGGGAAACACTGAAGCTTTCCTT.

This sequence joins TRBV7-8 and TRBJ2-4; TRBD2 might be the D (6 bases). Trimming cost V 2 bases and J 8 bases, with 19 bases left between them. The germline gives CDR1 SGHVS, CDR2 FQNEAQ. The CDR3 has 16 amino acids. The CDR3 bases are TGTGCCAGCAGCTTATTGGGCAGGAGGGCCGAGGACATTCAGTACTTC. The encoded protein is CASSLLGRRAEDIQYF. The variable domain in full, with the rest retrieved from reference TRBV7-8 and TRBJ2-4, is GAGVSQSPRYKVAKRGQDVALRCDPISGHVSLFWYQQALGQGPEFLTYFQNEAQLDKSGLPSDRFFAERPEGSVSTLKIQRTQQEDSAVYLCASSLLGRRAEDIQYFGAGTRLSVL.

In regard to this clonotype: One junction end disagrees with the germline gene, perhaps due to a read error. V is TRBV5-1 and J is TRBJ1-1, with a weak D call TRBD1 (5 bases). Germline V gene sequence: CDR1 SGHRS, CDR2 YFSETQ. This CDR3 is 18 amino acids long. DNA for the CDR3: TGCGCCAGCAGCTTGGGACGAGGAGACGGTGGGGGTAACACCGAAGCTTTCTTT. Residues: CASSLGRGDGGGNTEAFF.